These 14 T cell receptor beta chains share one sample of origin, sequenced in a study of T-cell reconstitution after alpha-beta-depleted transplantation in children. Researchers prepared the TCRbeta library using unique molecular identifiers, the study reports. Using its own MiXCR run on the PCR reads, TCRdb lists one record per CDR3 protein. This sample has approximately 500,000 distinct CDR3 sequences; over 9.5% occur once, and the top ten carry around 2%. This sample comprised PBMCs, obtained before TCRalphabeta/CD19-depleted stem cell transplant. These receptor sequences come from a child aged 2 to 10 with inherited bone marrow failure, due to receive a stem cell transplant.

This clonotype has a count of ten or more. This chain uses TRBV20-1 with TRBJ2-1; 12 nucleotides agree with TRBD1. Germline trimming cut 1 base from V and 3 bases from J; bases unmatched to any gene: 10. Germline V CDR1 and CDR2: DFQATT, SNEGSKA (reference sequence). There are 18 residues in the CDR3. The CDR3 sequence: CSARVAGTGGAYYNEQFF. For the CDR3, the DNA is TGCAGTGCTAGAGTCGCCGGGACAGGGGGCGCCTACTACAATGAGCAGTTCTTC.

This clonotype was detected ten times or more. The genes are TRBV10-3 and TRBJ2-2; TRBD2 is a possible D gene (5 bases). Trimming stripped 3 bases from V and 7 bases from J, with 9 bases between. Per germline, CDR1 ENHRY and CDR2 SYGVKD. The CDR3 has 13 amino acids. CDR3: CAISDPTNGELFF. CDR3 bases: TGTGCCATCAGTGATCCGACTAACGGGGAGCTGTTTTTT.

This clonotype was seen repeatedly, ten times or more. The chain employs TRBV12-3 or TRBV12-4 and TRBJ1-2; 9 bases match TRBD1. The V gene end was trimmed by 3 bases and the J gene end by 4 bases; junction bases not matched to a gene: 6. The CDR3 is 15 residues long. The CDR3 is CASSFTGGVIYGYTF. The CDR3 DNA reads TGTGCCAGCAGTTTCACAGGGGGCGTTATCTATGGCTACACCTTC.

This clonotype was detected many times. CDR3 amino acids: CASSLTGPGANVLTF. DNA of the CDR3: TGTGCCAGCAGCCTAACAGGCCCTGGGGCCAACGTCCTGACTTTC. The chain carries TRBV7-8 and TRBJ2-6; possibly TRBD1 for D (5 bases). CDR3 size: 15 residues. V lost 5 bases and J lost 2, with 10 bases in between. CDR1 SGHVS and CDR2 FQNEAQ come from the germline V gene.

This clonotype was detected ten times or more. V and J are TRBV20-1 and TRBJ2-2; TRBD2 aligns across 9 bases. J lost 0 bases, V lost 4 bases, and 3 bases had no gene match. CDR1 DFQATT and CDR2 SNEGSKA come from the germline V gene (reference sequence). The CDR3 runs 15 residues. CDR3 nucleotides: TGCAGTGCTACCTCTAGCGGGACGAACACCGGGGAGCTGTTTTTT. Translation gives CSATSSGTNTGELFF.

This clonotype was recorded a few times. V gene TRBV12-3 or TRBV12-4 combines with J gene TRBJ1-2, with a possible D match to TRBD1 (6 bases). The CDR3 has 12 residues. Between the trimmed V and J ends, which lost 5 bases and 8 bases, there was a span of 12 bases. In DNA, the CDR3 is TGTGCCAGCAGTCACAGGGTCGGGGGCTACACCTTC. Translated: CASSHRVGGYTF.

V usage is TRBV2 and J usage is TRBJ1-2; D unclear. Germline V lookup: CDR1 SNHLY, CDR2 FYNNEI. The CDR3 sequence is 12 residues long. V gave up 3 bases and J gave up 7 bases, with 9 bases separating them. This CDR3 is CASSDPGVGYTF. As DNA, the CDR3 is TGTGCCAGCAGTGATCCCGGGGTTGGCTACACCTTC. Complete variable domain (other parts from reference TRBV2 and TRBJ1-2): EPEVTQTPSHQVTQMGQEVILRCVPISNHLYFYWYRQILGQKVEFLVSFYNNEISEKSEIFDDQFSVERPDGSNFTLKIRSTKLEDSAMYFCASSDPGVGYTFGSGTRLTVV.

This clonotype was seen only a few times. V and J are TRBV15 and TRBJ2-2; D gene ambiguous. The CDR3 contains 13 residues. V gave up 3 bases and J gave up 7 bases, with 9 bases separating them. The V gene's germline CDR1 is LNHNV and CDR2 YYDKDF (reference sequence). The CDR3, as DNA: TGTGCCACCAGCAGGGTGTTTGTCGGGGAGCTGTTTTTT. As protein: CATSRVFVGELFF.

This clonotype has just a few counts. This sequence joins TRBV5-4 and TRBJ1-1, with a possible D match to TRBD1 (5 bases). Germline V gene sequence: CDR1 SGHNT, CDR2 YYREEE (reference sequence). Trimming pared 4 bases from V and 7 bases from J, leaving 17 bases between. The CDR3 loop spans 14 amino acids. The DNA for the CDR3 is TGTGCCAGCAGCGCACAACAGGAGTCTGGTGAAGCTTTCTTT. Protein sequence: CASSAQQESGEAFF.

This clonotype was seen ten or more times. The junction and the germline gene differ at one end; a read error may be behind it. This chain links TRBV2 with TRBJ2-1, with 9 bases matching TRBD1. Germline V gene lookup returns CDR1 SNHLY and CDR2 FYNNEI. This CDR3 region has 13 residues. CDR3 amino acids: CASRGQGYHEQFF. In DNA, the CDR3 is TGTGCCAGCAGGGGACAGGGCTACCATGAGCAGTTCTTC.

This clonotype was counted ten times or more. The rearrangement uses TRBV2 and TRBJ2-7, with 7 nucleotides matching TRBD1. With 7 bases clipped from V and 0 bases from J, the junction kept 6 bases outside the gene matches. The length of the CDR3 is 14 residues. The germline V gene has CDR1 SNHLY and CDR2 FYNNEI. The CDR3 nucleotides are TGTGCCAGCATTGCACAGGGGTTCTCCTACGAGCAGTACTTC. This translates into CASIAQGFSYEQYF.

This clonotype occurred many times. This chain connects TRBV12-3 or TRBV12-4 to TRBJ2-5; 7 bases map to TRBD1. This CDR3 comprises 15 residues. V lost 6 bases to trimming and J lost 4 bases; unmatched junction nucleotides: 11. The CDR3 is CASSQSGQLRETQYF. In nucleotides, the CDR3 is TGTGCCAGCAGCCAATCGGGACAGTTAAGAGAGACCCAGTACTTC.

There are many counts of this clonotype. CDR3 nucleotides: TGTGCCAGCAGCTTGGGGACAGGGGCCGCTGGCTACACCTTC. Amino acids: CASSLGTGAAGYTF. The J gene is TRBJ1-2, the V gene TRBV7-2, with 10 nucleotides matching TRBD1. V gave up 3 bases and J gave up 7 bases; unmatched junction bases: 5. The CDR3 spans 14 residues. Looked up from germline, CDR1 is SGHTA and CDR2 is FQGNSA.

This chain uses TRBV21-1 with TRBJ1-1; TRBD1 reflects the table's D call only, with no check against the DNA. TRBV21-1 is listed as a pseudogene. The CDR3 extends over 16 amino acids. The CDR3 loop reads CASSNTGCQPNTEAFF. The CDR3 DNA follows: TGTGCCAGCAGCAATACAGGATGCCAGCCGAACACTGAAGCTTTCTTT.